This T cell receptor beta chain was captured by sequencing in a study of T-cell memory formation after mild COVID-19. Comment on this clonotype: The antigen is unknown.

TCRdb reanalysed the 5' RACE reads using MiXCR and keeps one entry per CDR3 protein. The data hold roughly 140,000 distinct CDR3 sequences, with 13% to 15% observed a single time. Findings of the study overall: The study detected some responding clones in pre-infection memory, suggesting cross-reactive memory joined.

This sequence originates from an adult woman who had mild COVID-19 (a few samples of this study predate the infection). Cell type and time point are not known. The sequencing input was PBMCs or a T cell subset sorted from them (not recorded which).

The CDR3 coding sequence is TGTGCCAGCAGCCACAACCCTGGGACGGACTCCTACGAGCAGTACTTC. Encoded protein: CASSHNPGTDSYEQYF. This sequence joins TRBV4-2 and TRBJ2-7; D could derive from TRBD1 or TRBD2 (5 bases each). V was clipped by 3 bases and J by 0 bases, with 15 bases between them. The CDR3 loop spans 16 amino acids. Germline CDR1 and CDR2: LGHNA and YNFKEQ.